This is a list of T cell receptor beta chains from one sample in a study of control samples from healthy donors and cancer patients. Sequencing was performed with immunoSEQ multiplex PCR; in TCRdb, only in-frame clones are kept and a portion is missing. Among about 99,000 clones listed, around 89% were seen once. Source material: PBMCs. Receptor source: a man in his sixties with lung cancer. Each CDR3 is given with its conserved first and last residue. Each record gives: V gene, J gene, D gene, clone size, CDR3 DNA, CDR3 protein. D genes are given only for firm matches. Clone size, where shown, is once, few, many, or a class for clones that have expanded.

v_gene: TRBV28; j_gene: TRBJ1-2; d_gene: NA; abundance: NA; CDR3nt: TGTGCCAGCAGTTTATCCAGCTATGGCTACACCTTC; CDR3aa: CASSLSSYGYTF
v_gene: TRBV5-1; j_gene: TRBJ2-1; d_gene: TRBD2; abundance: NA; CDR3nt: TGCGCCAGCAGCTTGGGGGGGCGGGGGGATTTTTACAATGAGCAGTTCTTC; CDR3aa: CASSLGGRGDFYNEQFF
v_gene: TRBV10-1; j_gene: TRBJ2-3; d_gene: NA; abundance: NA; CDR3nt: TGCGCCAGCAGTCCGGGGTACAGCGCAGATACGCAGTATTTT; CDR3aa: CASSPGYSADTQYF
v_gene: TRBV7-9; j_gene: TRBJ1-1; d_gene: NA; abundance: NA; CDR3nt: TGTGCCAGCAGCTTAGGCGCGGGGAACACTGAAGCTTTCTTT; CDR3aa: CASSLGAGNTEAFF
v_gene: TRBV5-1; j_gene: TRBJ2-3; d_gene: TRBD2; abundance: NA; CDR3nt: TGCGCCAGCAGCTTGGCTGGGCGGGGGGCACCAGATACGCAGTATTTT; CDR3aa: CASSLAGRGAPDTQYF
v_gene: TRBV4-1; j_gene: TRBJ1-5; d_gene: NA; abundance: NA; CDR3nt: TGCGCCAGCAGCCAAGATGCCGGGGCGAGGAGGGGCAATCAGCCCCAGCATTTT; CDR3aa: CASSQDAGARRGNQPQHF
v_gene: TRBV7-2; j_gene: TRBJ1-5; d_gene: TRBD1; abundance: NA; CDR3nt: TGTGCCAGCAGCTTGGGACAGCTTAGCAATCAGCCCCAGCATTTT; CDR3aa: CASSLGQLSNQPQHF
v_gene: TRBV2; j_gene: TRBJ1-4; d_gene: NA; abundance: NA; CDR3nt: TGTGCCAGCACGGCCCTGGGGACTAATGAAAAACTGTTTTTT; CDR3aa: CASTALGTNEKLFF
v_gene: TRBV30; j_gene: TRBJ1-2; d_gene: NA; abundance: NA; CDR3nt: TGTGCCTGGAAGACCCGGGCAAGGGGCTATGGCTACACCTTC; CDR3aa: CAWKTRARGYGYTF
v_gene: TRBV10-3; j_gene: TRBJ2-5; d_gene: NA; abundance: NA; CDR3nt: TGTGCCACCCGAGGGCGGCAGGAGGGGGAGACCCAGTACTTC; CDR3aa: CATRGRQEGETQYF
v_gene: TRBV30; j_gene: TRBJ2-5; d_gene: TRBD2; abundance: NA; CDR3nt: TGTGCCTGGAGTGTTTTAGCGGGGGGTGAAGAGACCCAGTACTTC; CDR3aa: CAWSVLAGGEETQYF
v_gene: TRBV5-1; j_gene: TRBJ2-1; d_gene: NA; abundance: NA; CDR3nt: TGCGCCAGCAGCTCCGGGACTGCCGAAGACAATGAGCAGTTCTTC; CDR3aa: CASSSGTAEDNEQFF
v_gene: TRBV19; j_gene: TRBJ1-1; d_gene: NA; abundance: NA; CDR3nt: TGTGCCAGTAGTATACTGTTGCTGTCAGAAGCTTTCTTT; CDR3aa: CASSILLLSEAFF
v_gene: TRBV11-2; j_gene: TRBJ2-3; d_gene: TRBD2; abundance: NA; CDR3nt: TGTGCCAGCAGCCCCGGACTAGCGGGGGAACGCACAGATACGCAGTATTTT; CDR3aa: CASSPGLAGERTDTQYF
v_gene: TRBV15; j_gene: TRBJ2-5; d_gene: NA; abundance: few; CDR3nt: TGTGCCACCAGCAGAGATGCGGGCTTCCAAGAGACCCAGTACTTC; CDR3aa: CATSRDAGFQETQYF
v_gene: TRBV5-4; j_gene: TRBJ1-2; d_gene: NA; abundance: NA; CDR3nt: TGTGCCAGCAGCTTGGGACAAGGCTACACCTTC; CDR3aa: CASSLGQGYTF
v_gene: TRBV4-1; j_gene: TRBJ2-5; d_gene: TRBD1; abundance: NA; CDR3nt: TGCGCCAGCAGCCTTACAACAGGGGGAATAGGCCAAGAGACCCAGTACTTC; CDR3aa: CASSLTTGGIGQETQYF
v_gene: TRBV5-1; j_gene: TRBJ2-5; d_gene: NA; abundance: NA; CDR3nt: TGCGCCAGCAGCTTGGGGAGGGAGGTGGGCGCCAGGGAGACCCAGTACTTC; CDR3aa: CASSLGREVGARETQYF
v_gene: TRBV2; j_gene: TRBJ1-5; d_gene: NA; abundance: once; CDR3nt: TGTGCCAGCAGCCGGACAGTTTATAGCAATCAGCCCCAGCATTTT; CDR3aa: CASSRTVYSNQPQHF
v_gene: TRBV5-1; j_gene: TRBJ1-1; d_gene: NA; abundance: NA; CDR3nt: TGCGCCAGCAGCGATGACACAAACACTGAAGCTTTCTTT; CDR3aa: CASSDDTNTEAFF
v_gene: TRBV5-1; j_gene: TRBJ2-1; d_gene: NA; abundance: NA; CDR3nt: TGCGCCAGCAGCTTGGCCCCTGCAGGACAGCAGTACAATGAGCAGTTCTTC; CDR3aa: CASSLAPAGQQYNEQFF
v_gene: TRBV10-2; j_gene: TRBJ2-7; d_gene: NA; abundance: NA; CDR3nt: TGCGCCAGCAGGGAGTTAGGGGGTCGGGCCTACGAGCAGTACTTC; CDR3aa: CASRELGGRAYEQYF
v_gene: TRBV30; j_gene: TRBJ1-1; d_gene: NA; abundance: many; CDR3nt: TGTGCCTGGAGTGTAAACACTCCTGAAGCTTTCTTT; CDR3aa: CAWSVNTPEAFF
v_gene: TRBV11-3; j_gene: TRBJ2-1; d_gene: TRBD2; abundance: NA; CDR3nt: TGTGCCAGCAGCCGCCGACTAGCGGGGGACACCTACAATGAGCAGTTCTTC; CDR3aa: CASSRRLAGDTYNEQFF
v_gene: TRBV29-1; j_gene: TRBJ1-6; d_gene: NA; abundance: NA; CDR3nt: TGCAGCGCTTCGGAAGACAGTTTTAATTCACCCCTCCACTTT; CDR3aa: CSASEDSFNSPLHF
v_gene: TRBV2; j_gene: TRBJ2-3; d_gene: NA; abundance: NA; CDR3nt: TGTGCCAGCAAGAGGCAGGGAACGGGCACAGATACGCAGTATTTT; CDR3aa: CASKRQGTGTDTQYF
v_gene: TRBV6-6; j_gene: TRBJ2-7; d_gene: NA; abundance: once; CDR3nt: TGTGCCAGCAGTAACGCGGGGACCGAGCAGTACTTC; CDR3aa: CASSNAGTEQYF
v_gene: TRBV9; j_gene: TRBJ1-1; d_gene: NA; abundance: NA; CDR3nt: TGTGCCAGCAGCGTAGGGGCGAACACTGAAGCTTTCTTT; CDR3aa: CASSVGANTEAFF
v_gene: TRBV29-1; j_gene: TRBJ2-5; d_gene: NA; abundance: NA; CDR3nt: TGCAGCGCTATAGCGGACACCGTCGTGGGGACCCAGTACTTC; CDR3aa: CSAIADTVVGTQYF
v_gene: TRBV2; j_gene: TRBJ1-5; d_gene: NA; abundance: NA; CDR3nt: TGTGCCAGCAGCGAGCAAGGGATAAGTCAGCCCCAGCATTTT; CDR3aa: CASSEQGISQPQHF
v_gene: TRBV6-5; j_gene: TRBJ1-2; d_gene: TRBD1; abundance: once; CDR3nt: TGTGCCAGCAGAAAGGACAGGGTTCGGCTGGATGACTACACCTTC; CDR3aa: CASRKDRVRLDDYTF
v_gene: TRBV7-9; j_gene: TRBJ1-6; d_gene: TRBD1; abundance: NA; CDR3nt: TGTGCCAGCAGCTTAGGGGGACAGAGGGGTTCACCCCTCCACTTT; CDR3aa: CASSLGGQRGSPLHF
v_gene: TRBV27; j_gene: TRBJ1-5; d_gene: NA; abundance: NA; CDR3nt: TGTGCCAGCAGTTCGGGTCTAAGGGGCAATCAGCCCCAGCATTTT; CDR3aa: CASSSGLRGNQPQHF
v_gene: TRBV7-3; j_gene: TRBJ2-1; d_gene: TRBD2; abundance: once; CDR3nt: TGTGCCAGCAGCTCGAAATCGACTAGCGAGCAGTTCTTC; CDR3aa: CASSSKSTSEQFF
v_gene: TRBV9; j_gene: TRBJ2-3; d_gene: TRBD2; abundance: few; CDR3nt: TGTGCCAGCAGCAGTACCGGGGGGAGCACAGATACGCAGTATTTT; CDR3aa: CASSSTGGSTDTQYF
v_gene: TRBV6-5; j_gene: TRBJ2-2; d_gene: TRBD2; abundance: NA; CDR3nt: TGTGCCAGCCGAGCGGGGGCGGCGAACACCGGGGAGCTGTTTTTT; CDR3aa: CASRAGAANTGELFF
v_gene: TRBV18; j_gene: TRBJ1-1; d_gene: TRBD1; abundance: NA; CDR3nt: TGTGCCAGCTCACCATATACCGGGGCAGGGGGATATGGGAGCATGAACACTGAAGCTTTCTTT; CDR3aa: CASSPYTGAGGYGSMNTEAFF
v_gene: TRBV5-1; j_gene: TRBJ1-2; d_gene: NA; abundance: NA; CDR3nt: TGCGCCAGCAGCTTGGCACCCAACTATGGCTACACCTTC; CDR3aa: CASSLAPNYGYTF
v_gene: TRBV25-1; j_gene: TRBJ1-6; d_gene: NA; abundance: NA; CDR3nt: TGTGCCAGCAGTGTGGGAAGGGATTCACCCCTCCACTTT; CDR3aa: CASSVGRDSPLHF
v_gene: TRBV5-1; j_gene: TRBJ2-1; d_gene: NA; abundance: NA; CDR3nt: TGCGCCAGCAGCTTTGGGTCACGAGAACTGAATGAGCAGTTCTTC; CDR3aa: CASSFGSRELNEQFF
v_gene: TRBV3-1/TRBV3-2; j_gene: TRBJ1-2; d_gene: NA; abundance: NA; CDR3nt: TGTGCCAGCAGCCTCGCCCAGGGTGCCGCTGGCTACACCTTC; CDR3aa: CASSLAQGAAGYTF
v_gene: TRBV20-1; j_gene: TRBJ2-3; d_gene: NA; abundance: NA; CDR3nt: TGCAGTGCTAGGGCCGGGGGCGCTCCGTATTTT; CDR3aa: CSARAGGAPYF
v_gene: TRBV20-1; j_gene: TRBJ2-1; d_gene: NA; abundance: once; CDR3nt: TGCAGTGCTAGTCTACCCGGGGGTGAGCAGTTCTTC; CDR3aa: CSASLPGGEQFF
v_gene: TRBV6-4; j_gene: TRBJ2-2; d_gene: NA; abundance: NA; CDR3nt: TGTGCCAGCAGTGACCTCACCGGGGAGCTGTTTTTT; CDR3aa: CASSDLTGELFF
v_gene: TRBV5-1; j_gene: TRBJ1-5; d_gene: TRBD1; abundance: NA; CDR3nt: TGCGCCAGCAGCTTCCGACAGGGTGGAGGCAGCAATCAGCCCCAGCATTTT; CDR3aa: CASSFRQGGGSNQPQHF
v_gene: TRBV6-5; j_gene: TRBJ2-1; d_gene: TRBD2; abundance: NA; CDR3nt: TGTGCCAGCATGGGCGGGGGGTCCTACAATGAGCAGTTCTTC; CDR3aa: CASMGGGSYNEQFF
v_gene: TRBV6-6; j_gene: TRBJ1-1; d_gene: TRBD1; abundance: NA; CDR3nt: TGTGCCAGCAGTTATTTACAGGGGGTGAACACTGAAGCTTTCTTT; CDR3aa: CASSYLQGVNTEAFF
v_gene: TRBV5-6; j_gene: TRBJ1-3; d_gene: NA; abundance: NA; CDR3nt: TGTGCCAGCACCGAAAATCTTTTCTCTGGAAACACCATATATTTT; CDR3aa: CASTENLFSGNTIYF
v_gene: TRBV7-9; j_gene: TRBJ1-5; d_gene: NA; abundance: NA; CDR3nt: TGTGCCAGCAGCCTGGGGTGGGGCAATCAGCCCCAGCATTTT; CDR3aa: CASSLGWGNQPQHF
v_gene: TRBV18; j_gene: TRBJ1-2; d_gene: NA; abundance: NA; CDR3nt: TGTGCCAGCTCACCACCGAAGGGAGAGAACTATGGCTACACCTTC; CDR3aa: CASSPPKGENYGYTF
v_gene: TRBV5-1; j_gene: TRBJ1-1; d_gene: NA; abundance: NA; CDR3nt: TGCGCCAGCAGCTTGAATACGGGGGAAACTGAAGCTTTCTTT; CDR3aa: CASSLNTGETEAFF
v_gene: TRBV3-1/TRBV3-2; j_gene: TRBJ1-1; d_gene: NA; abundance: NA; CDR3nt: TGTGCCAGCAGCCAGAGGAGTTACGGGGATGTGAACACTGAAGCTTTCTTT; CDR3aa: CASSQRSYGDVNTEAFF
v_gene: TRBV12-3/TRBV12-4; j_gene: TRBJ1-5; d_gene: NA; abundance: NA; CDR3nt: TGTGCCAGCAGGAAGGACAGTATTCAGCCCCAGCATTTT; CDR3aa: CASRKDSIQPQHF
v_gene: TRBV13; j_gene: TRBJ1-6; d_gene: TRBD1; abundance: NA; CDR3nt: TGTGCCAGCAGCTCGACAGGGGGCCATTCACCCCTCCACTTT; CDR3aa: CASSSTGGHSPLHF
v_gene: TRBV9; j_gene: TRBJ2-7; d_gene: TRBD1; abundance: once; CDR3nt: TGTGCCAGCAGCCCGGGACAGGGGAATTACGAGCAGTACTTC; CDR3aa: CASSPGQGNYEQYF
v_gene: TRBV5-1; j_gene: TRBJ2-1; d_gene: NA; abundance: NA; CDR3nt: TGCGCCAGCAGCTTGTGGGGCGACAATGAGCAGTTCTTC; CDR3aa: CASSLWGDNEQFF
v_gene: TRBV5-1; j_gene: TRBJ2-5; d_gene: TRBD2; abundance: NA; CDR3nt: TGCGCCAGCAGCTTGGCCGGGGGGGCGCTAAGCCAAGAGACCCAGTACTTC; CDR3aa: CASSLAGGALSQETQYF